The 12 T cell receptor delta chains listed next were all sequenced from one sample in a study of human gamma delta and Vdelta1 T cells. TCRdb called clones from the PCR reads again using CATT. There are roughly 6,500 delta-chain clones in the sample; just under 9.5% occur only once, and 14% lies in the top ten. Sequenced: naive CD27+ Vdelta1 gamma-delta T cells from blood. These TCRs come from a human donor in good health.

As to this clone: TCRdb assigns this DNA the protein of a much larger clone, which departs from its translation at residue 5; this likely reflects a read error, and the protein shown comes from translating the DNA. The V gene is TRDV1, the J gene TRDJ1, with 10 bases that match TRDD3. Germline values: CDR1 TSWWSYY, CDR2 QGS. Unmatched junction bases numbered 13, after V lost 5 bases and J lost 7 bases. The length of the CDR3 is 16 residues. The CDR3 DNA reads TGTGCTCTTGGGTTCTACTACGGGGGGATACGGGGTAAACTCATCTTT. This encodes CALGFYYGGIRGKLIF.

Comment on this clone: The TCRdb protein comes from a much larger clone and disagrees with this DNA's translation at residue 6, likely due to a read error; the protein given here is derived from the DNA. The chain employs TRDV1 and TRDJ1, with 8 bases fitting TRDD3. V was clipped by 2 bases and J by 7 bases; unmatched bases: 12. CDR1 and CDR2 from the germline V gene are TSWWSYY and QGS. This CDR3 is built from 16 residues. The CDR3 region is CALGEWILGAPRKLIF. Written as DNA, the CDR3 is TGTGCTCTTGGGGAATGGATACTGGGGGCCCCCCGTAAACTCATCTTT.

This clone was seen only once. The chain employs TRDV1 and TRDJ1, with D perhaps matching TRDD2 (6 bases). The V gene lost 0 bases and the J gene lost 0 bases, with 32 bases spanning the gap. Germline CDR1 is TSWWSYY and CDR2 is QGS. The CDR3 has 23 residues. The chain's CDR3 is CALGELAILRALGRTRYTDKLIF. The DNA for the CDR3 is TGTGCTCTTGGGGAACTAGCGATCCTACGGGCCCTGGGCCGTACGAGGTACACCGATAAACTCATCTTT.

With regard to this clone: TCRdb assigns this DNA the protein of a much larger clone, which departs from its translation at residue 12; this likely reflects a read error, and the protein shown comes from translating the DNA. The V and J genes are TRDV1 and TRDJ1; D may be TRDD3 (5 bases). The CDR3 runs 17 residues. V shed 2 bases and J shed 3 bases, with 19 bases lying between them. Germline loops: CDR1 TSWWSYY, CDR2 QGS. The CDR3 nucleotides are TGTGCTCTTGGGGAAAGGCGGAAGGCCGGGGGTGCCGATAAACTCATCTTT. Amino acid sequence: CALGERRKAGGADKLIF.

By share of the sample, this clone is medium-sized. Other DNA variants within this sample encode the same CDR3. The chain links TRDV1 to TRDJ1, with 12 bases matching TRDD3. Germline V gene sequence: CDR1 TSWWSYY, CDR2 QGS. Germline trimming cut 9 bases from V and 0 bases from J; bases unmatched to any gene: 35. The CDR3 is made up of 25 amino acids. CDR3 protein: CALATSLTGGYNPQRKHSYTDKLIF. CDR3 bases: TGTGCTCTAGCGACTTCCCTTACTGGGGGATACAACCCACAAAGGAAACACTCCTACACCGATAAACTCATCTTT.

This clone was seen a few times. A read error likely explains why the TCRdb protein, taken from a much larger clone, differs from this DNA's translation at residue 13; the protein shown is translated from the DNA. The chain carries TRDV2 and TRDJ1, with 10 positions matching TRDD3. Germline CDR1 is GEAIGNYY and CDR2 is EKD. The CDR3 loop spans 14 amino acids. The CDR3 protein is CACASTGGSIQLTF. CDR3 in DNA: TGTGCCTGTGCCAGTACTGGGGGATCGATCCAACTCACCTTT.

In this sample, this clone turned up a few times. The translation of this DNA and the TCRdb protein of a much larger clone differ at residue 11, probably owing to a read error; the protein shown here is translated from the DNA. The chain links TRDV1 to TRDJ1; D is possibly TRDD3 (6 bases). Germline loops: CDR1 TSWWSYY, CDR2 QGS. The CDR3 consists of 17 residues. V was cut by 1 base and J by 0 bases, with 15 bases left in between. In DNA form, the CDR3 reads TGTGCTCTTGGGGAACGTGGGCCTGGGGTACACACCGATAAACTCATCTTT. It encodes CALGERGPGVHTDKLIF.

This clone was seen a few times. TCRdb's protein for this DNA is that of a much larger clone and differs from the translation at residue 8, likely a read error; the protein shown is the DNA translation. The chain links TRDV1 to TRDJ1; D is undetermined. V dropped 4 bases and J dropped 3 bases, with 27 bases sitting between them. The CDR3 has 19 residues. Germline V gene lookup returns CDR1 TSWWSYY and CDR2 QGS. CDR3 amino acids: CALGVTHSQHRLRADKLIF. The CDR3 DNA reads TGTGCTCTTGGGGTTACCCACTCCCAACACCGGCTACGAGCCGATAAACTCATCTTT.

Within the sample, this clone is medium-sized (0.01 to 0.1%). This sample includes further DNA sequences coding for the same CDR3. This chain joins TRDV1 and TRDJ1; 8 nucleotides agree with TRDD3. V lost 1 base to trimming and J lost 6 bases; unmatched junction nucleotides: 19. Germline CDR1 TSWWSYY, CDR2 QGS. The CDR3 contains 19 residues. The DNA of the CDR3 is TGTGCTCTTGGGGAACCCGTTTTTCTGAGGAGGGGATACAGAAATAAACTCATCTTT. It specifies CALGEPVFLRRGYRNKLIF.

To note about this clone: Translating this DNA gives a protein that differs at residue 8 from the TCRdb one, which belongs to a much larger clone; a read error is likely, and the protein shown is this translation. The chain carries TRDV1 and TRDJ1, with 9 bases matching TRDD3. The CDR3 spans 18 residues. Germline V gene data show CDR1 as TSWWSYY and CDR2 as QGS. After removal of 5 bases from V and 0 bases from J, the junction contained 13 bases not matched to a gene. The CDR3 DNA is TGTGCTCTTGGGCCCCCGCGTGCTGGGGGATTTTACACCGATAAACTCATCTTT. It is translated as CALGPPRAGGFYTDKLIF.

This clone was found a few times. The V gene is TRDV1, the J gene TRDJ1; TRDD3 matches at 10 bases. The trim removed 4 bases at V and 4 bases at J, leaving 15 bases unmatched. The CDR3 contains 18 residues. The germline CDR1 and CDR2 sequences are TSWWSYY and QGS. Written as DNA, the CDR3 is TGTGCTCTTGGGGCCCTTCCTCGTACTGGGGGATTAGGCGATAAACTCATCTTT. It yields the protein CALGALPRTGGLGDKLIF.

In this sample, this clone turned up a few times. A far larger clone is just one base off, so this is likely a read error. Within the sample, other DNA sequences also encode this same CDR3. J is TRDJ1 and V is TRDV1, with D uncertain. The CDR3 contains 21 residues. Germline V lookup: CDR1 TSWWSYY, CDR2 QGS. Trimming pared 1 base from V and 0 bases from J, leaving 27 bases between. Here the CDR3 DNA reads TGTGCTCTTGGGGAACCCCGCAGGAATCTCCCCCTGTCTGCTTACACCGATAAACTCATCTTT. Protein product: CALGEPRRNLPLSAYTDKLIF.